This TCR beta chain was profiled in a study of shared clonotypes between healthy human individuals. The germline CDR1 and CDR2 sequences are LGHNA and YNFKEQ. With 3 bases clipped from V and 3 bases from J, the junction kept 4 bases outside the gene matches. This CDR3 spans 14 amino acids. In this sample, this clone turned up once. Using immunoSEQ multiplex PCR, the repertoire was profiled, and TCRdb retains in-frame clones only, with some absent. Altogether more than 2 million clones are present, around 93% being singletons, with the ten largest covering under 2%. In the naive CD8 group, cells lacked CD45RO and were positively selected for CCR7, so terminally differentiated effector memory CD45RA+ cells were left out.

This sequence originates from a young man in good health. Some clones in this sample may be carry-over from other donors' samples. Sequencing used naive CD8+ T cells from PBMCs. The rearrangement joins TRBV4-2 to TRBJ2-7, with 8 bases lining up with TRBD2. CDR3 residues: CASSHAAGGYEQYF. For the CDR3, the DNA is TGTGCCAGCAGCCATGCCGCGGGGGGCTACGAGCAGTACTTC.